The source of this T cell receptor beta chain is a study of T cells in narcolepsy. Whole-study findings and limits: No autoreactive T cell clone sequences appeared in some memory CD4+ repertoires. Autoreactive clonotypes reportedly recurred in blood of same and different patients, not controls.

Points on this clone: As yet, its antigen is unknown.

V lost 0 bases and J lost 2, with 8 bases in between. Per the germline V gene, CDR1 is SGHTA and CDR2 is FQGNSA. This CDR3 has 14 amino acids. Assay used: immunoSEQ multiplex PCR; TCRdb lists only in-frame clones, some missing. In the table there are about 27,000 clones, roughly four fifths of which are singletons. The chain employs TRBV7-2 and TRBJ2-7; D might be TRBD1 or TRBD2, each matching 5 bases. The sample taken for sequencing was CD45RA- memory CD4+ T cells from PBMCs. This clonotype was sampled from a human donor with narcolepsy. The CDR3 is CASSLAGVPYEQYF. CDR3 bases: TGTGCCAGCAGCTTAGCGGGGGTTCCCTACGAGCAGTACTTC.